Below, one T cell receptor beta chain is given with its context. These data are taken from a study of Ad26.COV2.S vaccination and SARS-CoV-2 variants. Study overall: In the COV1001 trial, the donor was in the Ad26.COV2.S arm.

Germline loops: CDR1 SGHAT, CDR2 FQNNGV. The V end lost 1 base, the J end lost 1 base, and 11 bases lay between the germline ends. The CDR3 spans 16 residues. The assay was immunoSEQ multiplex PCR, and TCRdb's table has in-frame clones only and misses some. The data hold about 480,000 clones, with roughly 85% observed a single time. Treatment reported: around 19 received Ad26.COV2.S at low or high dose, single or two shots; a few received placebo; per-sample allocation not given. Sampling took place 63 days after the first vaccine or placebo injection. Boston hosted the donor, who was an adult aged 18-55 years.

Sequences were derived from peripheral blood, sampled in a trial of Ad26.COV2.S vaccine versus placebo. V and J are TRBV11-2 and TRBJ2-4, with D possibly matching TRBD2 (5 bases). This receptor was taken from a person aged 18-60 years who received the Ad26.COV2.S COVID-19 vaccine or a placebo. This CDR3 reads CASSLGRRAAKNIQYF. CDR3 DNA sequence: TGTGCCAGCAGCTTAGGTAGGCGGGCGGCCAAAAACATTCAGTACTTC.